The clone carrying this T cell receptor (beta chain) has more than one count but fewer than ten. Its antigen is unidentified. UMIs and sample barcodes were carried by the TCR alpha and TCR beta cDNA libraries that 5'RACE produced using constant-segment primers. TCRdb re-analysed the 5' RACE reads in MiXCR, keeping a single row per CDR3 protein. This sample has over 150,000 distinct CDR3 sequences, with about a fifth found just once. These data come from a study of T-cell memory formation after mild COVID-19. General observations from the study: Shrinking CD4+ clones resided mostly in CM and EM, and CD8+ ones in EMRA.

The germline gives CDR1 SGHRS, CDR2 YFSETQ. V gave up 0 bases and J gave up 2 bases; unmatched junction bases: 11. The CDR3 is made up of 17 amino acids. The sequenced sample consisted of PBMCs or a T cell subset sorted from them (not recorded which). This TCR was sampled from an adult woman who had mild COVID-19 (a few samples of this study predate the infection). Cell type and time point are not known. The chain joins TRBV5-1 to TRBJ2-7; 7 bases map to TRBD2. CDR3 nucleotides: TGCGCCAGCAGCTTGGGCCTCCGGGACTATGGAACCTACGAGCAGTACTTC. It is translated as CASSLGLRDYGTYEQYF.